These T cell receptor beta chains were read from a single sample in a study of PD-1 blockade in mismatch repair-deficient tumors. Assay: immunoSEQ multiplex PCR; the TCRdb copy retains only in-frame clones and omits some. This sample has around 130,000 clones, with 88% found just once. This material consisted of peripheral blood, taken roughly 70 weeks after starting pembrolizumab. Receptors were obtained from an adult with mismatch repair-deficient cancer. CDR3s include the opening cysteine and the closing phenylalanine or tryptophan. D genes are given only for firm matches. Only part of the rows carry a size: once, few, many, or a class if the clone is expanded.

V gene	J gene	D gene	clone size	CDR3 protein	CDR3 DNA
TRBV7-6	TRBJ2-3	.	.	CASSRGDTQYF	TGTGCCAGCAGCCGGGGAGATACGCAGTATTTT
TRBV5-1	TRBJ2-2	.	few	CASSRGTGRSEELFF	TGCGCCAGCAGCCGGGGAACAGGGAGGTCCGAGGAGCTGTTTTTT
TRBV7-8	TRBJ1-2	TRBD1	.	CASSRGTGVDWDYGYTF	TGTGCCAGCAGTAGGGGGACAGGGGTAGATTGGGACTATGGCTACACCTTC
TRBV11-3	TRBJ2-3	.	.	CASSPGWSTDTQYF	TGTGCCAGCAGCCCGGGGTGGAGCACAGATACGCAGTATTTT
TRBV5-1	TRBJ1-4	TRBD1	few	CASSLATGGVEKLFF	TGCGCCAGCAGCTTGGCCACAGGGGGCGTTGAAAAACTGTTTTTT
TRBV15	TRBJ2-7	TRBD1	.	CATSRDIGQVFSYEQYF	TGTGCCACCAGCAGAGATATAGGACAGGTATTCTCCTACGAGCAGTACTTC
TRBV13	TRBJ2-1	.	.	CASSLGSGDKVEQFF	TGTGCCAGCAGCTTAGGATCGGGAGACAAGGTTGAGCAGTTCTTC
TRBV5-1	TRBJ2-1	TRBD2	.	CASSLALAGVHNEQFF	TGCGCCAGCAGCTTGGCGCTAGCGGGAGTGCACAATGAGCAGTTCTTC
TRBV11-2	TRBJ2-7	.	.	CASSSLLEGKNEQYF	TGTGCCAGCAGCTCACTGCTGGAGGGTAAGAACGAGCAGTACTTC
TRBV30	TRBJ2-1	.	.	CAWNLGSGNEQFF	TGTGCCTGGAACTTGGGGTCGGGGAATGAGCAGTTCTTC
TRBV5-1	TRBJ2-1	TRBD1	.	CASSLVGQGFGSYNEQFF	TGCGCCAGCAGCTTGGTGGGACAGGGATTTGGCTCCTACAATGAGCAGTTCTTC
TRBV7-7	TRBJ2-7	.	.	CASSLAPGSSYEQYF	TGTGCTAGCAGCTTAGCCCCGGGATCCTCCTACGAGCAGTACTTC
TRBV29-1	TRBJ1-2	.	.	CSVEDRDQSYGYTF	TGCAGCGTTGAAGATCGGGACCAAAGCTATGGCTACACCTTC
TRBV28	TRBJ2-7	TRBD2	.	CGYLREGHEQYF	TGTGGGTACCTGCGGGAGGGGCACGAGCAGTACTTC
TRBV28	TRBJ1-1	TRBD1	few	CASSTGGAAFF	TGTGCCAGCAGTACAGGGGGAGCAGCTTTCTTT
TRBV4-1	TRBJ2-3	TRBD2	.	CASSQDGLAGVRDTQYF	TGCGCCAGCAGCCAAGACGGACTAGCGGGGGTTCGAGATACGCAGTATTTT
TRBV5-4	TRBJ1-1	.	.	CASTLGVNTEAFF	TGTGCCAGCACCTTAGGGGTGAACACTGAAGCTTTCTTT
TRBV4-3	TRBJ2-7	.	.	CASSQGRISYEQYF	TGCGCCAGCAGCCAAGGACGGATCTCCTACGAGCAGTACTTC
TRBV9	TRBJ1-1	TRBD1	.	CASSVNPGTASSNTEAFF	TGTGCCAGCAGCGTAAATCCAGGGACAGCAAGCTCCAACACTGAAGCTTTCTTT
TRBV29-1	TRBJ2-2	.	once	CSVAEGGTGELFF	TGCAGCGTTGCGGAGGGGGGCACCGGGGAGCTGTTTTTT
TRBV11-3	TRBJ2-3	TRBD1	.	CASRTGGYTDTQYF	TGTGCCAGCAGGACAGGGGGATACACAGATACGCAGTATTTT
TRBV12-2	TRBJ2-1	.	.	CASRLWGNEQFF	TGTGCAAGTCGCTTATGGGGCAATGAGCAGTTCTTC
TRBV13	TRBJ2-1	.	.	CASSLLGETYDEQFF	TGTGCCAGCAGCTTATTGGGGGAGACGTATGATGAGCAGTTCTTC
TRBV11-2	TRBJ2-7	.	few	CASSPLTRHREQYF	TGTGCCAGCAGTCCCCTGACTCGACACCGCGAGCAGTACTTC
TRBV25-1	TRBJ2-3	.	.	CASNSLTDTQYF	TGTGCCAGCAACTCCCTCACAGATACGCAGTATTTT
TRBV30	TRBJ2-3	TRBD2	.	CAWKLAGGTDTQYF	TGTGCCTGGAAACTAGCGGGGGGCACAGATACGCAGTATTTT
TRBV10-2	TRBJ1-1	.	.	CASRAGLENTEAFF	TGCGCCAGCAGAGCGGGACTAGAGAACACTGAAGCTTTCTTT
TRBV11-2	TRBJ1-2	.	.	CASRPKRGADNYGYTF	TGTGCCAGCAGACCGAAGAGGGGGGCCGATAACTATGGCTACACCTTC
TRBV7-7	TRBJ2-5	.	.	CARRGGQQETQYF	TGTGCGCGGCGTGGTGGTCAGCAAGAGACCCAGTACTTC
TRBV7-6	TRBJ2-1	.	.	CASSLVRGQLAGDNEQFF	TGTGCCAGCAGCTTAGTACGGGGGCAACTAGCCGGGGACAATGAGCAGTTCTTC
TRBV6-4	TRBJ2-2	.	few	CASSDSGNTGELFF	TGTGCCAGCAGTGACTCAGGGAACACCGGGGAGCTGTTTTTT
TRBV27	TRBJ1-3	.	many	CASSVTGPGNTIYF	TGTGCCAGCAGTGTAACCGGGCCTGGAAACACCATATATTTT
TRBV7-3	TRBJ2-1	.	.	CASSLNPSRRNEQFF	TGTGCCAGCAGCTTAAACCCGTCCCGGCGGAATGAGCAGTTCTTC
TRBV19	TRBJ2-1	.	.	CASSHLASYNEQFF	TGTGCCAGTAGTCATCTAGCCTCCTACAATGAGCAGTTCTTC
TRBV2	TRBJ2-1	TRBD1	.	CASSGGQARGNEQFF	TGTGCCAGCAGTGGAGGACAGGCAAGGGGTAATGAGCAGTTCTTC
TRBV18	TRBJ2-1	TRBD2	.	CASSPASGSYNEQFF	TGTGCCAGCTCACCCGCTAGCGGGAGCTACAATGAGCAGTTCTTC
TRBV6-1	TRBJ2-3	.	.	CASSGTVSSTDTQYF	TGTGCCAGCAGTGGGACTGTATCTAGCACAGATACGCAGTATTTT
TRBV19	TRBJ2-2	.	.	CASRPRNGELFF	TGTGCCAGTAGGCCCCGGAACGGGGAGCTGTTTTTT
TRBV27	TRBJ1-5	.	.	CASSLSGGFGQPQHF	TGTGCCAGCAGTTTATCGGGGGGATTTGGTCAGCCCCAGCATTTT
TRBV19	TRBJ1-4	TRBD1	.	CASSKPGTGGYLNEKLFF	TGTGCCAGTAGTAAACCCGGGACAGGGGGCTACCTTAATGAAAAACTGTTTTTT
TRBV5-4	TRBJ2-3	TRBD2	.	CASSLTSGSTDTQYF	TGTGCCAGCAGCCTAACTAGCGGGAGCACAGATACGCAGTATTTT
TRBV2	TRBJ1-4	TRBD1	once	CASSGTGGIEKLFF	TGTGCCAGCAGTGGGACAGGGGGGATTGAAAAACTGTTTTTT